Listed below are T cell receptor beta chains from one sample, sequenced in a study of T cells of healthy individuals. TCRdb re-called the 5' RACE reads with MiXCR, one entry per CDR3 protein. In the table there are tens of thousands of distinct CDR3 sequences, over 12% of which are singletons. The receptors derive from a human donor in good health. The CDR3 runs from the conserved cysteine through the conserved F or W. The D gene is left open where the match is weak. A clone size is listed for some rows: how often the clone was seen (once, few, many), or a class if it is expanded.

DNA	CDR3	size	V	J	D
TGTGCCAGCAGTTCCGGGGAGGGCCTCAACGAGCAGTACTTC	CASSSGEGLNEQYF	many	TRBV12-3/TRBV12-4	TRBJ2-7	TRBD2
TGTGCCAGCAGCCAAGGGGCGCCTGGGAAACTGTTTTTT	CASSQGAPGKLFF	-	TRBV3-1	TRBJ1-4	-
TGTGCCAGCAGTTGTCGATTGACACCAATCTCCTACGAGCAGTACTTC	CASSCRLTPISYEQYF	many	TRBV6-9	TRBJ2-7	-
TGTGCCACCAGCAGAGATGGCAGGGGGAGGGAGCTGTTTTTT	CATSRDGRGRELFF	many	TRBV15	TRBJ2-2	TRBD1
TGCGCCAGCAGCCACCCTAGCGGGGGATCCTACGAGCAGTACTTC	CASSHPSGGSYEQYF	-	TRBV4-1	TRBJ2-7	TRBD2
TGTGCCAGCAGCTCCCTGGGTGGTCCCTACGAGCAGTACTTC	CASSSLGGPYEQYF	few	TRBV7-6	TRBJ2-7	-
TGTGCCAGCAGCCACGGACGGGATGGAAGCACAGATACGCAGTATTTT	CASSHGRDGSTDTQYF	many	TRBV7-6	TRBJ2-3	-
TGTGCCAGTAGTATCAGAGGGAGCAATCAGCCCCAGCATTTT	CASSIRGSNQPQHF	many	TRBV19	TRBJ1-5	-
TGTGCCAGCACCCTTTGGGGACGGAACACTGAAGCTTTCTTT	CASTLWGRNTEAFF	many	TRBV28	TRBJ1-1	-
TGTGCCAGCAGTAAAAACGGGGGGCACGAGCAGTACTTC	CASSKNGGHEQYF	few	TRBV7-3	TRBJ2-7	-
TGTGCCAGCAGCCAGGGACAGGGGGCTTCAGCTTTCTTT	CASSQGQGASAFF	once	TRBV3-1	TRBJ1-1	TRBD1
TGTGCCAGCAGACCTTCCGGGACAGGGGCGGACAATGAGCAGTTCTTC	CASRPSGTGADNEQFF	many	TRBV6-2/TRBV6-3	TRBJ2-1	TRBD1
TGTGCCAGCAGCTTTGCCGGGGGTACTGAAGCTTTCTTT	CASSFAGGTEAFF	many	TRBV5-4	TRBJ1-1	-
TGTGCCAGCAGCTTTCAGACTAGCGGAGAGACCCAGTACTTC	CASSFQTSGETQYF	few	TRBV13	TRBJ2-5	TRBD2
TGCGCCAGCAGCCAAGATCTGCGGGACAGGGCGCCGTACTTC	CASSQDLRDRAPYF	-	TRBV4-1	TRBJ2-7	TRBD1
TGTGCCATCAGTGACGACAGGCGCTCCTACGAGCAGTACTTC	CAISDDRRSYEQYF	few	TRBV10-3	TRBJ2-7	-
TGTGCCATCAGTGGGTACGGGTCTGGACAGACCTACGAGCAGTACTTC	CAISGYGSGQTYEQYF	many	TRBV10-3	TRBJ2-7	-
TGTGCCAGCAGTTTAGGAGGGGGCCGGACTGAAGCTTTCTTT	CASSLGGGRTEAFF	many	TRBV12-3/TRBV12-4	TRBJ1-1	TRBD1
TGTGCCAGCAGGGGGACAGGATTTAGCACAGATACGCAGTATTTT	CASRGTGFSTDTQYF	-	TRBV12-3/TRBV12-4	TRBJ2-3	TRBD1
TGTGCCAGCAGCTTCTCACACAGGGTTGGCAATCAGCCCCAGCATTTT	CASSFSHRVGNQPQHF	many	TRBV5-5	TRBJ1-5	-
TGTGCCAGCAGCTACGACCAGGGTATCGGGGAGCTGTTTTTT	CASSYDQGIGELFF	few	TRBV7-2	TRBJ2-2	-
TGTGCCAGCACCCACGGGGACAGGGGTCTCTCTGGGGCCAACGTCCTGACTTTC	CASTHGDRGLSGANVLTF	-	TRBV6-2/TRBV6-3	TRBJ2-6	TRBD1
TGTGCCAGCAGTTTGGTTAGGGGGCATGGAGCGAACACTGAAGCTTTCTTT	CASSLVRGHGANTEAFF	many	TRBV27	TRBJ1-1	TRBD1
TGTGCCAGTGCGACAGCCGGGAGCAATCAGCCCCAGCATTTT	CASATAGSNQPQHF	few	TRBV19	TRBJ1-5	-
TGTGCCAGCAGTTTATCAATTTCGCCTAGCGGGGGCCTAGATACGCAGTATTTT	CASSLSISPSGGLDTQYF	-	TRBV27	TRBJ2-3	TRBD2
TGTGCCAGTAACATCGGGGACAGGAGCGGTGAAGCTTTCTTT	CASNIGDRSGEAFF	-	TRBV19	TRBJ1-1	TRBD1
TGTGCCAGCCTGCGCGCGACAGGGGGAATATACGAGCAGTACTTC	CASLRATGGIYEQYF	-	TRBV7-6	TRBJ2-7	TRBD1
TGTGCCAGCAGTTACTCGGCGGACAGGTCTGAAGCTTTCTTT	CASSYSADRSEAFF	-	TRBV6-5	TRBJ1-1	TRBD1
TGTGCCAGCAGTTACTCAGGCATGGCTGGCTACACCTTC	CASSYSGMAGYTF	-	TRBV6-5	TRBJ1-2	-
TGTGCCAGCAGCTTAGTAATAGGGCTGCGTTCACCCCTCCACTTT	CASSLVIGLRSPLHF	many	TRBV7-2	TRBJ1-6	-
TGTGCCAGCAGAGAGCTAGCGGGAGTTGTCACCGGGGAGCTGTTTTTT	CASRELAGVVTGELFF	-	TRBV7-2	TRBJ2-2	TRBD2
TGTGCCAGTCGGACAGATAACTATGGCTACACCTTC	CASRTDNYGYTF	-	TRBV19	TRBJ1-2	-
TGCAGCGCCCGAATGACAGCCCACACTGAAGCTTTCTTT	CSARMTAHTEAFF	many	TRBV29-1	TRBJ1-1	-
TGCGCCAGCAGCCATCTAGCGGGACAGAGTCCCTACGAGCAGTACTTC	CASSHLAGQSPYEQYF	few	TRBV4-3	TRBJ2-7	TRBD2
TGTGCCAGCAGCTTAAATCTTTACCAAGATACGCAGTATTTT	CASSLNLYQDTQYF	many	TRBV7-3	TRBJ2-3	-
TGCGCCAGCAGCTTGATCGGGGCCAACGTCCTGACTTTC	CASSLIGANVLTF	-	TRBV5-1	TRBJ2-6	-
TGCAGTGCTAGAGTTACAGGGGGAGGCTACGAGCAGTACTTC	CSARVTGGGYEQYF	few	TRBV20-1	TRBJ2-7	TRBD1
TGTGCCAGCAGCTCGCAGGGACGGGGCTACACCTTC	CASSSQGRGYTF	few	TRBV7-2	TRBJ1-2	-
TGCGCCAGCAGCCGGGGACCCTCGGATGAGCAGTTCTTC	CASSRGPSDEQFF	many	TRBV5-1	TRBJ2-1	-
TGTGCCACCAGTGATCCTCGACTCCCTCTGGGCACTGAAGCTTTCTTT	CATSDPRLPLGTEAFF	few	TRBV24-1	TRBJ1-1	-
TGTGCCAGCGATGGGGGAACAGTTGGCTACACCTTC	CASDGGTVGYTF	many	TRBV2	TRBJ1-2	-
TGCGCCAGCAGCCAAGATCAGATTACTAACTATGGCTACACCTTC	CASSQDQITNYGYTF	-	TRBV4-3	TRBJ1-2	-
TGTGCCAGCAGCTTGGAAAGGGCAGATACGCAGTATTTT	CASSLERADTQYF	few	TRBV5-4	TRBJ2-3	-
TGCAGTGCTTCGATAGACGGGAGCTCCTACAATGAGCAGTTCTTC	CSASIDGSSYNEQFF	-	TRBV20-1	TRBJ2-1	-
TGTGCAAGTCGACCCCGGACGGGCTTGCGGGGCTACACCTTC	CASRPRTGLRGYTF	many	TRBV12-2	TRBJ1-2	-
TGTGCCCTCGGGCTAGCGGGAGGGCTAGGGGATACGCAGTATTTT	CALGLAGGLGDTQYF	-	TRBV7-2	TRBJ2-3	TRBD2
TGCGCCAGCAGCTCCACCGGCGCTGCAACTAATGAAAAACTGTTTTTT	CASSSTGAATNEKLFF	many	TRBV5-1	TRBJ1-4	-
TGTGCCAGCAGCCCCGGAGGACAGTTTAGCACAGATACGCAGTATTTT	CASSPGGQFSTDTQYF	-	TRBV7-2	TRBJ2-3	-
TGCGCCAGCAGCTCCGGGAGAACCGGGGAGCTGTTTTTT	CASSSGRTGELFF	-	TRBV5-1	TRBJ2-2	-
TGTGCCAGCAGTATGACAGGGGGCAAGACTGAAGCTTTCTTT	CASSMTGGKTEAFF	few	TRBV6-5	TRBJ1-1	TRBD1
TGTGCCAGCAGCTTAGAGGCTGGGCCCCAGCATTTT	CASSLEAGPQHF	many	TRBV7-2	TRBJ1-5	-
TGTGCCAGCAGCCAGAGAGGGACTGAAGCTTTCTTT	CASSQRGTEAFF	-	TRBV3-1	TRBJ1-1	-
TGTGCCATCAGTGAATCCTCTAGCGGGCGTTCCTACGAGCAGTACTTC	CAISESSSGRSYEQYF	many	TRBV10-3	TRBJ2-7	TRBD2